This is a list of T cell receptor beta chains from one sample in a study of PD-1 blockade in classical Hodgkin lymphoma. The assay was immunoSEQ multiplex PCR, and TCRdb's table has in-frame clones only and misses some. The sample contains nearly 55,000 clones, roughly 80% of which appear only once. The sequencing used peripheral blood mononuclear cells (PBMCs), collected at baseline. Source of these receptors: a human donor with classical Hodgkin lymphoma. Each CDR3 is given with its conserved first and last residue. Fields, in order: clone size, D gene, V gene, J gene, CDR3 length, CDR3 DNA, CDR3 protein. A D gene is named only where the DNA matches it firmly. Size values are once, few and many counts, or a class for expanded clones, and some rows have none.

clone_size: .
d_call: .
v_call: TRBV30
j_call: TRBJ1-4
cdr3_length: 13
cdr3_nt: TGTGCCTGGAGTAGGGGGGTCAATGAAAAACTGTTTTTT
cdr3_aa: CAWSRGVNEKLFF

clone_size: .
d_call: .
v_call: TRBV21-1
j_call: TRBJ1-5
cdr3_length: 13
cdr3_nt: TGTGCCAGCAGCAAACTGGGTTTCCAGCCCCAGCATTTT
cdr3_aa: CASSKLGFQPQHF

clone_size: .
d_call: TRBD2
v_call: TRBV19
j_call: TRBJ2-1
cdr3_length: 15
cdr3_nt: TGTGCCAGTAGTTCCGGGACTAGCGGTTTTAATGAGCAGTTCTTC
cdr3_aa: CASSSGTSGFNEQFF

clone_size: .
d_call: .
v_call: TRBV6-5
j_call: TRBJ1-1
cdr3_length: 14
cdr3_nt: TGTGCCAGCAGGGGTTCCTTGGGGGGGTCTGAAGCTTTCTTT
cdr3_aa: CASRGSLGGSEAFF

clone_size: .
d_call: TRBD2
v_call: TRBV7-9
j_call: TRBJ2-1
cdr3_length: 18
cdr3_nt: TGTGCCTCCGCATCCCTTAGGGCTAGCGGGAGTTTTTACAATGAGCAGTTCTTC
cdr3_aa: CASASLRASGSFYNEQFF

clone_size: once
d_call: .
v_call: TRBV27
j_call: TRBJ1-6
cdr3_length: 15
cdr3_nt: TGTGCCAGCAGTCTTCGACAGATCCCTAATTCACCCCTCCACTTT
cdr3_aa: CASSLRQIPNSPLHF

clone_size: .
d_call: TRBD2
v_call: TRBV7-8
j_call: TRBJ2-1
cdr3_length: 16
cdr3_nt: TGTGCCAGCAGCTCAAGACTAGCGGGAGCCCCCAATGAGCAGTTCTTC
cdr3_aa: CASSSRLAGAPNEQFF

clone_size: .
d_call: TRBD1
v_call: TRBV4-3
j_call: TRBJ1-3
cdr3_length: 15
cdr3_nt: TGCGCCAGCAGCGCAGGGGGAGCGGGTGGAAACACCATATATTTT
cdr3_aa: CASSAGGAGGNTIYF

clone_size: once
d_call: .
v_call: TRBV11-1
j_call: TRBJ2-7
cdr3_length: 15
cdr3_nt: TGTGCCAGCAGCTTAGTACAAGGCCGTTCCTACGAGCAGTACTTC
cdr3_aa: CASSLVQGRSYEQYF

clone_size: few
d_call: .
v_call: TRBV7-2
j_call: TRBJ2-6
cdr3_length: 16
cdr3_nt: TGTGCCAGCAGCTCTCAACTGAGCTCTGGGGCCAACGTCCTGACTTTC
cdr3_aa: CASSSQLSSGANVLTF

clone_size: .
d_call: TRBD2
v_call: TRBV6-5
j_call: TRBJ2-1
cdr3_length: 16
cdr3_nt: TGTGCCAGCAGTTACTCGCTAGCGGGAGCCTACAATGAGCAGTTCTTC
cdr3_aa: CASSYSLAGAYNEQFF

clone_size: .
d_call: TRBD2
v_call: TRBV7-9
j_call: TRBJ2-1
cdr3_length: 16
cdr3_nt: TGTGCCAGCAGCTTCCCATCTACTAGCGGGGGAAATGAGCAGTTCTTC
cdr3_aa: CASSFPSTSGGNEQFF

clone_size: .
d_call: .
v_call: TRBV7-7
j_call: TRBJ2-6
cdr3_length: 15
cdr3_nt: TGTGCCAGCAGCGTTTCTGCTAAGTGCCACAAAGTCGGGACTTTC
cdr3_aa: CASSVSAKCHKVGTF

clone_size: .
d_call: .
v_call: TRBV10-3
j_call: TRBJ2-1
cdr3_length: 13
cdr3_nt: TGTGCCATCCAGCTAGCTTCCTACAATGAGCAGTTCTTC
cdr3_aa: CAIQLASYNEQFF